Each of the 2 T cell receptor beta chains below was sequenced from the same sample in a study of T cell repertoires in cytomegalovirus infection (dated 2019 in TCRdb). What these receptors recognize is not known. The data were produced on an Illumina HiSeq 1500. Clones were called with MiXCR by TCRdb after fastp trimmed the public reads at Q25, and only in-frame beta chains were retained. Rows with one shared CDR3 protein collapse into an entry with the most common genes and DNA. The sample table contains around 900,000 distinct CDR3 sequences; only one count was recorded for more than 25% of them. The leading ten clones occupy about an eighth of the sample. Reading the label with the study, this specimen's treatment or condition is: in vitro stimulation with specific CMV peptide epitopes to enrich CMV-specific T cells. This specimen consisted of cultured CD8+ T cells from PBMCs, obtained from culture after CMV antigen stimulation. These receptors all come from a human donor in good health (CMV status not recorded). Some clones in this sample may be carry-over from other donors' samples.

V and J are TRBV27 and TRBJ2-7, with 7 positions matching TRBD1. The V and J ends lost 1 base and 2 bases, in that order; junction bases with no gene match: 5. Germline CDR1 is MNHEY and CDR2 is SMNVEV (reference sequence). The CDR3 loop spans 15 amino acids. CDR3 DNA sequence: TGTGCCAGCAGTTTATACCCACAGGGGACCTACGAGCAGTACTTC. Residues: CASSLYPQGTYEQYF.

CDR3 nucleotide sequence: TGTGCCAGCAGCGTGACTGAGGGAGGATATCCGCCCCAGTACTTC. Its protein is CASSVTEGGYPPQYF. This sequence joins TRBV7-2 and TRBJ2-5, with a tentative D call TRBD2 (6 bases). This CDR3 spans 15 amino acids. In germline, CDR1 is SGHTA, CDR2 FQGNSA. V gave up 5 bases and J gave up 9 bases, with 22 bases separating them.